At least ten counts were recorded for the clone carrying this T cell receptor beta chain. Antigen specificity is unknown. This sample stems from a study of T cells in Graves' hyperthyroidism and ophthalmopathy. Study background: It was at initial diagnosis, before any treatment, that peripheral blood was collected.

RNA transcripts were the template for amplifying TCR beta CDR3 regions. The primer set for the first-round RT-PCR of the TCR CDR3 was HTBI. From the multiplex PCR reads, TCRdb called clonotypes with MiXCR, one entry per CDR3 protein. Of 250,000 to 400,000 distinct CDR3 sequences detected, around 15% appear once; the ten largest clones hold about 37%. The study included ophthalmopathy patients with Clinical Activity Score at least 3, NOSPECS grade at least 4 and duration under 3 months. The diagnoses drew upon clinical symptoms, serum thyroxine and TRAb, thyroid ultrasound and orbital computed tomography. Study-wide findings and caveats: Most expanded thyroid clonotypes above 0.001 recurred in blood.

This CDR3 region has 13 residues. Deletions cut 6 bases from V and 7 bases from J, with 12 bases between. Per the germline V gene, CDR1 is LNHDA and CDR2 is SQIVND (reference sequence). The chain carries TRBV19 and TRBJ1-4; D is ambiguous. The TCR was taken from a middle-aged woman with Graves' ophthalmopathy. The sequencing input was blood. This chain's CDR3 is CASRKRKFEKLFF. DNA of the CDR3: TGTGCCAGTAGGAAGAGGAAATTTGAAAAACTGTTTTTT.